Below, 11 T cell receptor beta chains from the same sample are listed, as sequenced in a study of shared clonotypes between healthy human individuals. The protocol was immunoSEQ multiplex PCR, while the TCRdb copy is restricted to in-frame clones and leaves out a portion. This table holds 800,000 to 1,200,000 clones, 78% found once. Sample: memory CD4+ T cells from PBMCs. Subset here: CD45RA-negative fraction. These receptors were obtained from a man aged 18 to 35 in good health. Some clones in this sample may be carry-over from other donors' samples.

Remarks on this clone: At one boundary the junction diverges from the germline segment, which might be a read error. The CDR3: CASSVGPLQGPTSF. The CDR3 DNA follows: TGTGCCAGCAGCGTAGGGCCCCTGCAGGGCCCGACCTCTTTC. V gene TRBV9 combines with J gene TRBJ2-6; possibly TRBD1 for D (5 bases). Germline CDR1 reads SGDLS; CDR2 reads YYNGEE. CDR3 length: 14 residues.

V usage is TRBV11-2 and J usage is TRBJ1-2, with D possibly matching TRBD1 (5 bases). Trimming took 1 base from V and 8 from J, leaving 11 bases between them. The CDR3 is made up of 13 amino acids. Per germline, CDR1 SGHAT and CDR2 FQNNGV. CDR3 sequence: CASSLVSGQGYTF. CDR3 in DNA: TGTGCCAGCAGCTTAGTCTCGGGGCAGGGCTACACCTTC.

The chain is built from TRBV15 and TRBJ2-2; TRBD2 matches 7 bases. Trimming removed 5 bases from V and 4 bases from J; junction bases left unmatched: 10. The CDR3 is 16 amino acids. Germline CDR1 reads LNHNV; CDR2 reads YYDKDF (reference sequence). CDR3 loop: CATSPYPLAATGELFF. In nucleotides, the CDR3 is TGTGCCACCAGCCCCTACCCCCTAGCGGCCACCGGGGAGCTGTTTTTT.

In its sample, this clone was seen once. The CDR3 region is CASSRLRSENEQFF. Here the CDR3 DNA reads TGTGCCAGCAGCCGCCTCCGGTCGGAAAATGAGCAGTTCTTC. The rearrangement links TRBV14 to TRBJ2-1; D is ambiguous. The CDR3 is 14 amino acids. The germline CDR1 and CDR2 sequences are SGHDN and FVKESK. Trimming took 4 bases from V and 7 from J, leaving 14 bases between them.

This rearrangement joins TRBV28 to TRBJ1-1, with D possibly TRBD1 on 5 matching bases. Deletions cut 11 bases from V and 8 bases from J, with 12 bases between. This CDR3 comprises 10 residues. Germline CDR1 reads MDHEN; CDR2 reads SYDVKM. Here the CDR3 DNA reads TGTGCCCCCCGCCGGGGGGAAGCTTTCTTT. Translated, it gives CAPRRGEAFF.

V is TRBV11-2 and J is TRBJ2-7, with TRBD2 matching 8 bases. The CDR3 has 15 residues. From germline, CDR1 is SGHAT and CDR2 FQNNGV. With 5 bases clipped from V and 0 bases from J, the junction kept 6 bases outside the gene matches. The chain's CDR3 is CASSTTSGNSYEQYF. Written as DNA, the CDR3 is TGTGCCAGCAGCACTACTAGCGGAAACTCCTACGAGCAGTACTTC.

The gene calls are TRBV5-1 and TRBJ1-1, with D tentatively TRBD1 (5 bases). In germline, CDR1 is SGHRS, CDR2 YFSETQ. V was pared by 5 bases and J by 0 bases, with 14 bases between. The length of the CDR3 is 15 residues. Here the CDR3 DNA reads TGCGCCAGCAGTTTTGGGGGTCGAGTGAACACTGAAGCTTTCTTT. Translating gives CASSFGGRVNTEAFF.

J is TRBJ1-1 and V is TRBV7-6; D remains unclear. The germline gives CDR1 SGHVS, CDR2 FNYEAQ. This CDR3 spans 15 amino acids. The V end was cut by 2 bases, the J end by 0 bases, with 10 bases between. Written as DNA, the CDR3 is TGTGCCAGCAGCTTATCCAAGGGAGTGAACACTGAAGCTTTCTTT. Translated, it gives CASSLSKGVNTEAFF.

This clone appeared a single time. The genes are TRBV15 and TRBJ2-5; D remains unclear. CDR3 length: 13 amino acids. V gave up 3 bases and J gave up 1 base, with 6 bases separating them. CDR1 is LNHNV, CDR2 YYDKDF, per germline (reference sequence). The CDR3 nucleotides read TGTGCCACCAGCAGGAACAGCCAAGAGACCCAGTACTTC. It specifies CATSRNSQETQYF.

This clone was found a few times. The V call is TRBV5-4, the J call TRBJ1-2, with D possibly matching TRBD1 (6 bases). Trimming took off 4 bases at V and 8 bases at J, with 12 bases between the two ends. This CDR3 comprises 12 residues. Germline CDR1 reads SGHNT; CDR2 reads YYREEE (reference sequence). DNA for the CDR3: TGTGCCAGCAGCGACCAGGGGAGAGGCTACACCTTC. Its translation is CASSDQGRGYTF.

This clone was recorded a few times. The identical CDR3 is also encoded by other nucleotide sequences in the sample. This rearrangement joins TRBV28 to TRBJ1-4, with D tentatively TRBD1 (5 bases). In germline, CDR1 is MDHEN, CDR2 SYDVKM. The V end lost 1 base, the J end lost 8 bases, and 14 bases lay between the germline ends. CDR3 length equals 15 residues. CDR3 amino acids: CASSLLGQGGEKLFF. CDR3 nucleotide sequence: TGTGCCAGCAGTTTATTGGGCCAGGGTGGGGAAAAACTGTTTTTT.